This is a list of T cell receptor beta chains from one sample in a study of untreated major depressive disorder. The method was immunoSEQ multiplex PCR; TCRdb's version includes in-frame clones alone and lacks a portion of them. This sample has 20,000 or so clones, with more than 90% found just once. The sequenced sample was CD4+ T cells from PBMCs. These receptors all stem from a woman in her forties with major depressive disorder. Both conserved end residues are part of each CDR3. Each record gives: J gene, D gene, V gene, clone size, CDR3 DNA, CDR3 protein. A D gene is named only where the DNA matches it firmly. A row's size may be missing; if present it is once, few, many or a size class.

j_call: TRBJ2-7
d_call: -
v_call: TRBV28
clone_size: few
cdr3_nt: TGTGCCAGCAGCCGCAACAGGCACGAGCAGTACTTC
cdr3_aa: CASSRNRHEQYF

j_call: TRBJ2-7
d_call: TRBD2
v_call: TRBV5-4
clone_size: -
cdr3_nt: TGTGCCAGCAGCCTGGAGACTAGCCTCTCCTACGAGCAGTACTTC
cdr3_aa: CASSLETSLSYEQYF

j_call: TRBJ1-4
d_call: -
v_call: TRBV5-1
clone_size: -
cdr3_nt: TGCGCCAGCAGCTTGGGTGGCAGGGTTGGAGGTGAAAAACTGTTTTTT
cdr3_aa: CASSLGGRVGGEKLFF

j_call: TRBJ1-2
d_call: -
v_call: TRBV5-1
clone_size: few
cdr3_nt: TGCGCCAGCAGCTCCGAAGCCGGGACTCGGGGCTACACCTTC
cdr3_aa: CASSSEAGTRGYTF

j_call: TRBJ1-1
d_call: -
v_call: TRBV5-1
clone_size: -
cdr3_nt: TGCGCCAGCAGCTTGGAGGCGTACCAAGGGAACACTGAAGCTTTCTTT
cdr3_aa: CASSLEAYQGNTEAFF

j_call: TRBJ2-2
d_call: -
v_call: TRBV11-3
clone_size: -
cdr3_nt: TGTGCCAGCAGCCGGGACGGAGATGGGGAGCTGTTTTTT
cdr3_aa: CASSRDGDGELFF

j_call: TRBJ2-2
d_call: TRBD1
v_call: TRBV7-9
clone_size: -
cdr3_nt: TGTGCCAGCAGCCTACGGACAGGGGACGGGGAGCTGTTTTTT
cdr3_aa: CASSLRTGDGELFF

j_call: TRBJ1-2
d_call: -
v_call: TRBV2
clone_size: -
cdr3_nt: TGTGCCAGCAGTGATCTGCGGGGCCTAAACTATGGCTACACCTTC
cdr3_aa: CASSDLRGLNYGYTF

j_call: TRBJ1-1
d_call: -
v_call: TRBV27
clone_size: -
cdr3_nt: TGTGCCAGCGGATGGAGTAGCTCTTCTCACAGGATGGGGAACACTGAAGCTTTCTTT
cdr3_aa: CASGWSSSSHRMGNTEAFF

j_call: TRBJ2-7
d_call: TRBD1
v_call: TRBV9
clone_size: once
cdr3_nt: TGTGCCAGCAGCGCCGGGACAGGGGGCTACGAGCAGTACTTC
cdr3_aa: CASSAGTGGYEQYF

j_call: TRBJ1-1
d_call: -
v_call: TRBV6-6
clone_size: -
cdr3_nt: TGTGCCAGCAGTTATATGGACAGCGTTGAAGCTTTCTTT
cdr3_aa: CASSYMDSVEAFF

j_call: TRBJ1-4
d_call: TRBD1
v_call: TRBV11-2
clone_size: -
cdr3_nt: TGTGCCAGCAGCTCCGGGACAGGGGTTGAAAAACTGTTTTTT
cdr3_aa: CASSSGTGVEKLFF

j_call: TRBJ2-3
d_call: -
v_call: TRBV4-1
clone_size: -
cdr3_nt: TGCGCCAGCAGCCCCTCTGGAGGGTTCAACCAGTATTTT
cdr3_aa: CASSPSGGFNQYF

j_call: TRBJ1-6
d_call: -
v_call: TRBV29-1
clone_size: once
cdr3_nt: TGCAGCGTTGTATCGGGGACTAATTCACCCCTCCACTTT
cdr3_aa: CSVVSGTNSPLHF

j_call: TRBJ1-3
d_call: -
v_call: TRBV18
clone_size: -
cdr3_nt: TGTGCCAGCTCACCAAGCAGGGGACCCTCTGGAAACACCATATATTTT
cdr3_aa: CASSPSRGPSGNTIYF

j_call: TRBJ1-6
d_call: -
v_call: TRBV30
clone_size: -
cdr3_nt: TGTGCCTGGACCAGCTCCTATAATTCACCCCTCCACTTT
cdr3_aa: CAWTSSYNSPLHF

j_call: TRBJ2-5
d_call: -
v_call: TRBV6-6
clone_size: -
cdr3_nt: TGTGCCAGCAGACAACGCTCAGGTCACCGGGAGACCCAGTACTTC
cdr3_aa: CASRQRSGHRETQYF

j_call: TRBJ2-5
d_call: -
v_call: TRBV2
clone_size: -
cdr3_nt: TGTGCCAGCAGTGAAATGGCGAAGACCCAGTACTTC
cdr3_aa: CASSEMAKTQYF

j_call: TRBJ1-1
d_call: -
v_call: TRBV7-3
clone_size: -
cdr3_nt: TGTGCCAGCAGAGCGGGGACTGAAGCTTTCTTT
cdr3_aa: CASRAGTEAFF

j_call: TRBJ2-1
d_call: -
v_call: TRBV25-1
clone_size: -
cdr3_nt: TGTGCCAGCAGTGGCCCCAGGAGCTCCTACAATGAGCAGTTCTTC
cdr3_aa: CASSGPRSSYNEQFF

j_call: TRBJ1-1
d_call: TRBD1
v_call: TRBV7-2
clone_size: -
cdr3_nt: TGTGCCAGCAGCCCTCAACAGGGGGCAGGCACTGAAGCTTTCTTT
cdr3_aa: CASSPQQGAGTEAFF

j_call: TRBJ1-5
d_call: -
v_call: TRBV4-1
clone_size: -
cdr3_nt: TGCGCCAGCAGCCAAGGGCAGGGTATTAGTCAGCCCCAGCATTTT
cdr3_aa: CASSQGQGISQPQHF

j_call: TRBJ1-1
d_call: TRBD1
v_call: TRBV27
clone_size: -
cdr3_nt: TGTGCCAGCGGTCGCAGGGGGACGAACACTGAAGCTTTCTTT
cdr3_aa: CASGRRGTNTEAFF

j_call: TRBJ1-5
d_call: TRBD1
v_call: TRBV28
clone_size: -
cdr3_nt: TGTGCCAGCAGATTGGGACAGGGTTACAATCAGCCCCAGCATTTT
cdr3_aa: CASRLGQGYNQPQHF

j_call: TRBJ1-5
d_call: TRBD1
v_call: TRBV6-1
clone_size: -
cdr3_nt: TGTGCCAGCAGTTCTCGACAGGGTAATCAGCCCCAGCATTTT
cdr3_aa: CASSSRQGNQPQHF

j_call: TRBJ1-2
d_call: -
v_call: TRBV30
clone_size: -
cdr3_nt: TGTGCCTGGGAAAGGGACGGAGACTATGGCTACACCTTC
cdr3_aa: CAWERDGDYGYTF

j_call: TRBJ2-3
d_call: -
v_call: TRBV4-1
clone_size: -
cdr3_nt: TGCGCCAGCAGCCAAGAAGCGTTTACCCTAAGAGGTACGCAGTATTTT
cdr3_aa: CASSQEAFTLRGTQYF

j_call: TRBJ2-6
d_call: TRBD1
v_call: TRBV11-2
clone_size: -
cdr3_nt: TGTGCCAGCAGCCGGAAGGACAGGGGTGAAACTGGGGCCAACGTCCTGACTTTC
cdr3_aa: CASSRKDRGETGANVLTF

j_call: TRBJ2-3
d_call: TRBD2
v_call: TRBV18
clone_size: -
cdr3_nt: TGTGCCAGCTCCATACTAGCGGCGGGGGATACGCAGTATTTT
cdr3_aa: CASSILAAGDTQYF

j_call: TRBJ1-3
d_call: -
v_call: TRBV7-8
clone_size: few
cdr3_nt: TGTGCCAGCAGCTTAGCCCACGGAAACACCATATATTTT
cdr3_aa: CASSLAHGNTIYF

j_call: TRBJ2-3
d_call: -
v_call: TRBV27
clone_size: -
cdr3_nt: TGTGCCAGCAGTTTCTCCAGGGGCAACACAGATACGCAGTATTTT
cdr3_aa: CASSFSRGNTDTQYF

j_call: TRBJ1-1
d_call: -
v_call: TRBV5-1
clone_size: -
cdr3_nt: TGCGCCAGCAGCTTCGTTCTCGGGACTGAAGCTTTCTTT
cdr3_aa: CASSFVLGTEAFF

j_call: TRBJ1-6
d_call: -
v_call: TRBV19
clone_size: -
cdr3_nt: TGTGCCAGTAAGGACAGATTAAATTCACCCCTCCACTTT
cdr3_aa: CASKDRLNSPLHF

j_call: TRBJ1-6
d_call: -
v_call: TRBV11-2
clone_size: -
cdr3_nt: TGTGCCAGCAGCTTTAACACAGTTAATTCACCCCTCCACTTT
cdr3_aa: CASSFNTVNSPLHF

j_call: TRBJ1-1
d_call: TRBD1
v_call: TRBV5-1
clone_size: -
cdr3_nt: TGCGCCAGCAGCTTGGCTTCTAACAGGGGGCGAGACACTGAAGCTTTCTTT
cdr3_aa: CASSLASNRGRDTEAFF

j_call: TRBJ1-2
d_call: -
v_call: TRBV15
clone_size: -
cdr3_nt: TGTGCCACCAGCAGAGCCTTGACAGGAGCTAACTATGGCTACACCTTC
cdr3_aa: CATSRALTGANYGYTF

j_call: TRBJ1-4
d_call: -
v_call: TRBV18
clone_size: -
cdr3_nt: TGTGCCAGCTCACCGGTCGCAGGACCTATTAATGAAAAACTGTTTTTT
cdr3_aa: CASSPVAGPINEKLFF

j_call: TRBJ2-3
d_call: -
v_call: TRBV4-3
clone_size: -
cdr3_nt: TGCGCCAGCAGCAGGGACGTGGGGGTTCGCACAGATACGCAGTATTTT
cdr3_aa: CASSRDVGVRTDTQYF

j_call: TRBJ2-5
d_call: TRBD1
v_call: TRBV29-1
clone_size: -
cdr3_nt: TGCAGCGTTGCGGGACAGGGGTTGCGAGAGACCCAGTACTTC
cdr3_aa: CSVAGQGLRETQYF

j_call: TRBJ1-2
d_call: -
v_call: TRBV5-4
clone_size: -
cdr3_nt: TGTGCCAGCAGCTCGCCCCCATGGGATTCCTATGGCTACACCTTC
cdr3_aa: CASSSPPWDSYGYTF

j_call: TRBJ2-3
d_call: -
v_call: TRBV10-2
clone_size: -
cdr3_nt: TGCGCCAGCAGTGAGCTCGGCAGACCCCCAGATACGCAGTATTTT
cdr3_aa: CASSELGRPPDTQYF

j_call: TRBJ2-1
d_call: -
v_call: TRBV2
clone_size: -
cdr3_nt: TGTGCCGGCTTAGGGGGGATCTCCTACAATGAGCAGTTCTTC
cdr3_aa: CAGLGGISYNEQFF

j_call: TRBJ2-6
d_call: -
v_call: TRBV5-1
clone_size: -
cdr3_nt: TGCGCCAGCAGCCTACACCCCCTTCGGACTGGGGCCAACGTCCTGACTTTC
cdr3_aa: CASSLHPLRTGANVLTF

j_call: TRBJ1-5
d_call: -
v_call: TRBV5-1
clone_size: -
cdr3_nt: TGCGCCAGCAGCTTGGAATCAGGGGGCAATCAGCCCCAGCATTTT
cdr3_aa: CASSLESGGNQPQHF

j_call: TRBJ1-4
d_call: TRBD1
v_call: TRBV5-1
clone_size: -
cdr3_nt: TGCGCCAGCGCCAGGACAGGAGATGGTCGAGGGGAAAAACTGTTTTTT
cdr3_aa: CASARTGDGRGEKLFF

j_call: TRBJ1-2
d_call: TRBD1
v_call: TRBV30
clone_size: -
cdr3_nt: TGTGCCTGGACTATCGCACAGGGGTATGGCTACACCTTC
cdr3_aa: CAWTIAQGYGYTF

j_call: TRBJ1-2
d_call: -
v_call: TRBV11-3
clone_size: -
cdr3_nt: TGTGCCAGCAGCTTAGAGGGCCAGGAGACAGATAATTATGGCTACACCTTC
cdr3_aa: CASSLEGQETDNYGYTF